What follows are 6 T cell receptor beta chains derived from one specimen sequenced in a study of CD8 T cells in Susac syndrome. Random hexamers served to reverse transcribe roughly 0.5 to 1 ug RNA. TCRdb redid the calling of the immunoSEQ multiplex PCR reads with MiXCR, one entry per CDR3 protein. The profile covers about 280,000 distinct CDR3 sequences, with roughly 84% appearing a single time and approximately 0.11% taken by the ten largest. The specimen was CD8+ T cells from PBMCs. These receptors came from a human donor with multiple sclerosis.

The V and J genes are TRBV19 and TRBJ2-1; 11 bases map to TRBD2. CDR3 length equals 16 residues. The germline V gene encodes CDR1 LNHDA and CDR2 SQIVND (reference sequence). Losses at the gene ends were 4 bases for V and 2 bases for J; bases not matched to a gene: 4. The CDR3 DNA follows: TGTGCCAGTAGTAGCCGACTAGCGGGACCCTACAATGAGCAGTTCTTC. Translated: CASSSRLAGPYNEQFF.

The rearrangement uses TRBV19 and TRBJ2-3; a weak D match, TRBD1 (5 bases). Per germline, CDR1 LNHDA and CDR2 SQIVND (reference sequence). The CDR3 is made up of 15 amino acids. Trimming stripped 0 bases from V and 5 bases from J, with 12 bases between. CDR3 in amino acids: CASSIDLRAEDTQYF. The CDR3 nucleotides read TGTGCCAGTAGTATAGATCTCAGGGCGGAAGATACGCAGTATTTT.

The CDR3 is CASSPTVYGRGYGYTF. The CDR3, as DNA: TGTGCCAGCAGCCCCACCGTGTATGGAAGAGGCTATGGCTACACCTTC. V and J are TRBV3-1 and TRBJ1-2; D gene uncertain. The CDR3 runs 16 residues. Germline V lookup: CDR1 LGHDT, CDR2 YNNKEL (reference sequence). V shed 4 bases and J shed 4 bases, with 19 bases lying between them.

The chain carries TRBV12-3 or TRBV12-4 and TRBJ2-3, with 12 bases lining up with TRBD2. J was trimmed by 0 bases and V by 5 bases; bases with no gene match: 24. The CDR3 spans 23 residues. The CDR3 DNA reads TGTGCCAGCAGTCCCCAAGCCGGACTAGCGGGAAAATCTCCTTCATCTAGCACAGATACGCAGTATTTT. Its protein is CASSPQAGLAGKSPSSSTDTQYF.

This chain joins TRBV27 and TRBJ2-1; 15 bases line up with TRBD2. This CDR3 has 17 residues. From germline, CDR1 is MNHEY and CDR2 SMNVEV (reference sequence). Trimming cost V 5 bases and J 3 bases; bases outside gene matches: 5. CDR3 region: CASSPPGLAGGYNEQFF. The CDR3 nucleotides are TGTGCCAGCAGTCCCCCGGGACTAGCGGGAGGCTACAATGAGCAGTTCTTC.

The J gene is TRBJ2-4, the V gene TRBV12-3 or TRBV12-4; the match to TRBD2 covers 9 bases. The V gene end was trimmed by 5 bases and the J gene end by 0 bases; junction bases not matched to a gene: 11. The CDR3 length is 18 residues. DNA of the CDR3: TGTGCCAGCAGTCCATGGACTAGCGATCAAAAAGCCAAAAACATTCAGTACTTC. As protein: CASSPWTSDQKAKNIQYF.